This passage covers 5 T cell receptor beta chains from one sample sequenced in a study of blood T cell repertoires in COVID-19 (dated by TCRdb to the early 2020s). The library was built by means of the immunoSEQ multiplex PCR assay. This is the immuneACCESS table as TCRdb keeps it, with only in-frame sequences that have V and J called. A part of the clones is gone; compared with another copy, unresolved V genes explain less than half, and the rest is unexplained. For this sample there are nearly 60,000 clones; about 90% appear just once. The biggest ten clones account for more than 10% of the sample. Sequencing was done on a sample of peripheral blood. These receptors originate from a man aged 60 to 69 with active COVID-19.

This sequence joins TRBV5-1 and TRBJ1-1, with 8 bases matching TRBD1. J gave up 1 base and V 1 base, and 6 bases lay outside the gene matches. The germline V gene encodes CDR1 SGHRS and CDR2 YFSETQ. The CDR3 covers 16 residues. The CDR3 loop reads CASSLRSTGGNTEAFF. For the CDR3, the DNA is TGCGCCAGCAGCTTGAGAAGCACAGGGGGGAACACTGAAGCTTTCTTT.

A single count supports this clone. The chain employs TRBV4-2 and TRBJ2-7, with TRBD1 matching 7 bases. Trimming removed 6 bases from V and 6 bases from J; junction bases left unmatched: 8. The CDR3 runs to 13 residues. The germline V gene has CDR1 LGHNA and CDR2 YNFKEQ. The CDR3 spells CASRGQPQSEQYF. The CDR3 region has the DNA TGTGCCAGCAGGGGACAGCCCCAAAGCGAGCAGTACTTC.

For this clone: Compared with germline, one end of the junction differs, possibly owing to a read error. The chain has TRBV18 and TRBJ1-5; 8 bases align to TRBD1. There are 15 residues in the CDR3. Germline CDR1 KGHSH, CDR2 LQKENI. CDR3 sequence: CVSSPVQTGDQPQHF. The CDR3, as DNA: TGTGTCAGCTCACCAGTTCAGACAGGGGATCAGCCCCAGCATTTT.

The chain employs TRBV2 and TRBJ2-5, with TRBD2 identical over 12 bases. Germline loops: CDR1 SNHLY, CDR2 FYNNEI. With 6 bases clipped from V and 6 bases from J, the junction kept 8 bases outside the gene matches. The CDR3 totals 15 residues. The CDR3 reads CASSTTSGGPQTQYF. CDR3 nucleotides: TGTGCCAGCAGCACTACTAGCGGGGGGCCCCAGACCCAGTACTTC.

This chain joins TRBV9 and TRBJ1-6; D gene uncertain. Trimming removed 3 bases at V and 3 bases at J, with 13 bases between. Germline-derived CDR1 and CDR2 are SGDLS and YYNGEE. This CDR3 is 16 amino acids long. As DNA, the CDR3 is TGTGCCAGCAGCGCAGAGACGAGGAGCTATAATTCACCCCTCCACTTT. Residues: CASSAETRSYNSPLHF.